Presented here are 4 T cell receptor beta chains from one specimen sequenced in a study of cytomegalovirus exposure and HLA in healthy donors. The PCR ran on 60 Vbeta and 13 Jbeta primers. Clones were read by immunoSEQ multiplex PCR, and TCRdb kept only the in-frame ones, dropping some. The repertoire holds approximately 120,000 clones, with about 78% as singletons. The specimen was PBMCs. These receptors all come from a man in his fifties in good health and CMV-seronegative.

The genes are TRBV10-3 and TRBJ1-3; 11 bases fit TRBD1. Germline CDR1 ENHRY, CDR2 SYGVKD. CDR3 length equals 18 residues. The ends lost 6 bases at V and 2 bases at J; junction bases unmatched: 12. CDR3 nucleotide sequence: TGTGCCATCAGGCCACACCTGGACAGGGGGCTTACTGGAAACACCATATATTTT. Protein: CAIRPHLDRGLTGNTIYF.

The gene calls are TRBV6-6 and TRBJ2-7; TRBD2 might be the D (6 bases). Deletions cut 0 bases from V and 0 bases from J, with 12 bases between. The germline CDR1 and CDR2 sequences are MNHNY and SVGAGI (reference sequence). The CDR3 covers 16 residues. The CDR3 here is CASSYSGREHSYEQYF. CDR3 nucleotide sequence: TGTGCCAGCAGTTACTCTGGGCGGGAACACTCCTACGAGCAGTACTTC.

The chain employs TRBV5-4 and TRBJ2-6, with a weak D call TRBD2 (6 bases). The germline CDR1 and CDR2 sequences are SGHNT and YYREEE (reference sequence). The CDR3 has 17 amino acids. V dropped 5 bases and J dropped 0 bases, with 15 bases sitting between them. The CDR3, as DNA: TGTGCCAGCAGTTTAAGCGGGCCGATCTCTGGGGCCAACGTCCTGACTTTC. It encodes CASSLSGPISGANVLTF.

The rearrangement joins TRBV28 to TRBJ2-4; D may be TRBD2 (6 bases). With 4 bases removed from V and 8 bases from J, the gap between germline ends came to 9 bases. Per the germline V gene, CDR1 is MDHEN and CDR2 is SYDVKM. CDR3 length: 12 amino acids. DNA of the CDR3: TGTGCCAGCAGTTCGACTAGTTACATTCAGTACTTC. This translates into CASSSTSYIQYF.